What follows describes a single TCR beta chain. What this receptor recognizes is not known. No base quality values were provided; no much bigger clone lies one nucleotide off. The data were obtained in a study of blood T cell repertoires in COVID-19 (dated by TCRdb to about 2020). About the investigation overall: Samples covering the acute and convalescent phases of COVID-19 were provided by collaborators in the United States, Italy and Spain. The dataset comprised deeply sampled blood TCRbeta repertoires from subjects exposed to, actively infected with, or recovered from COVID-19. Nearly every sample came with metadata listing a de-identified subject ID, COVID-19 status, age in years and sex. The samples were drawn from two sources: the first 160 participants of the ongoing ImmuneRACE study, and over 1,000 subjects contributed by 6 global collaborators. Where available, HLA class I and class II types were taken from metadata supplied by the sample provider and were not determined by assay-based typing. The prospective study material was composed of cDNA or gDNA derived from T cells, B-cell-depleted T cells, or PBMCs. The repertoires were released in a freely available public database intended as a resource for research on the immune response to SARS-CoV-2.

TCRbeta CDR3 regions were amplified from genomic DNA using the immunoSEQ Assay, a bias-controlled multiplex PCR. The study's own analysis went as follows. Within the assay, amplification of reference gene primers was used to estimate how many nucleated cells each sample contained. Sequence reads were collapsed and filtered to measure the absolute abundance of every unique TCRbeta CDR3 rearrangement. For each sample, productive Simpson clonality was calculated as the square root of Simpson's diversity index over productive rearrangements. This immuneACCESS table, as held by TCRdb, lists in-frame sequences with V and J called but not all clones. Of the missing ones, under half trace to an unresolved V gene in checked studies; the others have no known cause. V and J calls and clone size are given by that table; D and trimming were obtained from the DNA. This sample holds approximately 200,000 clones; roughly three quarters were observed only once. Clones ranked in the top ten supply roughly 10% of the sample.

Counted from cysteine to phenylalanine, this CDR3 has 14 amino acids. The only DNA kept is the CDR3, 42 bases in frame from the first base. The germline V gene encodes CDR1 MNHNY and CDR2 SVGAGI (reference sequence). V loses 2 bases, J loses 1 base, and the germline ends lie 7 bases apart. Overall study outcomes, separate from this receptor: The amount of clinical and demographic metadata varied by source and participant and was provided uncurated.

One collaborating source in Seattle enrolled patients during active infection and followed them longitudinally through the course of disease. The collaborating institutions used their own protocols to collect whole blood in K2EDTA tubes. Collaborator samples were shipped for TCRbeta analysis as frozen whole blood, isolated PBMCs, or DNA extracted from either sample type. The receptor comes from a woman aged 80 or older with COVID-19, enrolled during active disease. The sequence joins TRBV6-6 to TRBJ2-3, with the D gene not clear enough to name. The sequencing sample was made of peripheral blood. The DNA sequence is given as TGTGCCAGCAGTTACGTGAGCGGCACAGATACGCAGTATTTT. The encoded protein is CASSYVSGTDTQYF.